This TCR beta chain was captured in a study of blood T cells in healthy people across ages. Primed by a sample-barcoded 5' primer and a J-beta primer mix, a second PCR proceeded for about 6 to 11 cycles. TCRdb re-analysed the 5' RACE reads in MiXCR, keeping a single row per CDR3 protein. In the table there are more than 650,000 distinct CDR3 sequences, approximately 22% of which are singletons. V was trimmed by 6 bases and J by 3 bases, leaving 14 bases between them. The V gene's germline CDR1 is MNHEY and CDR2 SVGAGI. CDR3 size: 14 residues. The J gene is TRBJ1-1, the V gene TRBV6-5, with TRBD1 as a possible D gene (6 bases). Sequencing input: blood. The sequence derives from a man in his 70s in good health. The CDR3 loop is CASRQDRRDTEAFF. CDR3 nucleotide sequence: TGTGCCAGCAGACAAGACAGGAGGGACACTGAAGCTTTCTTT.